Given below is one TCR beta chain in context. The antigen this receptor binds is unknown. No per-base quality is available; no much larger clone lies one base away. The cohort consisted of 666 healthy bone marrow donors. At the time of sampling, every cohort member was nominally healthy, though immune exposures that went unrecorded were likely present. CMV serostatus was recorded as positive for about 300 and negative for about 50% of the roughly 670 cohort members, whereas no CMV serostatus was recorded for the donor in question. Each donor provided a peripheral blood sample, and peripheral blood mononuclear cells were used for TCR beta sequencing. Genomic DNA extraction from the blood cell samples was performed with the Qiagen DNeasy Blood Extraction Kit. This sample is part of a study of cytomegalovirus exposure and HLA in healthy donors (dated by TCRdb to the late 2010s). With respect to the entire study: According to an earlier analysis of 550 to 700 of the donors, 200 million or so T cells yielded 117 million unique TCR beta sequences and approximately 300 Gb of sequence data. Typing coverage differed by locus: A, B, C, DRB1 and DQB1 were typed in roughly 620-630 donors, DQA1 in 500 to 550, DPA1 in nearly 610, and DPB1 in about 450. Donor age, sex, ethnicity and CMV serostatus were collected together with the repertoire data. In an earlier analysis of 500 to 650 of the donors, high-throughput TCR beta sequencing was used to judge whether each TCR beta V gene segment behaved as functional or pseudogenic. Across roughly 420 genotyped donors of the cohort, an average of roughly 200,000 unique TCR beta nucleotide sequences per donor were sequenced, and approximately 19% of those sequences were non-productive. Around 320 gigabases of sequencing data and roughly 90 million unique TCR sequences were included in an early release covering around 650 HLA-typed donors. Using immunosequencing, the study profiled T cell repertoires from 640 or so subjects and related those repertoires to cytomegalovirus serostatus. Because of strong linkage in the cohort, roughly five DR-DQ haplotypes were treated as single units for association and clustering. To predict cytomegalovirus infection status, the study brought together high-throughput TCR immunosequencing, statistical association of individual TCRs with disease status, and machine learning. All discovery cohort repertoires had been generated using a single sequencing platform. Of the roughly 400 genotyped donors, 81% fell in the genetic ancestry cluster associated with self-reported Caucasian donors. HLA typing covered class I and class II loci at four-digit resolution. The study was designed to test whether signatures of past pathogen exposure could be identified by cataloging public T cell receptors. In a later analysis, previously published TCR beta repertoires from 670 or so donors were re-analyzed and high-resolution HLA genotyping was added so that TCR occurrence patterns could be studied. A later genetic analysis used genome-wide SNP genotypes for about 65% of the roughly 700 donors, treating that subset as a discovery cohort. Besides the first cohort of more than 650 subjects, a separate validation cohort made up of 120 different subjects was used. The later analysis used no new phenotypic data to find candidate immune exposures, relying instead on TCR beta sequences and their occurrence across donors.

The library was built by means of the immunoSEQ multiplex PCR assay. For the multiplex PCR, a mixture combining 60 forward primers for TCR Vbeta segments and 13 reverse primers for TCR Jbeta segments was used. The CDR3 region of rearranged TCR beta genes was amplified from genomic DNA by a multiplex PCR assay. On the Illumina HiSeq System, the amplified TCR beta libraries were sequenced as 87-base-pair reads. The original methods were these. A later analysis tallied some 79 million unique TCR beta chains across the 700 or so repertoires, and around 12 million of those chains were shared by two or more donors. A nearest-neighbor algorithm error-corrected the raw reads and collapsed the reads into unique sequences, merging closely related sequences to remove PCR and sequencing errors. CDR3 sequences were aligned to IMGT reference sequences to assign V, D and J gene segments. For a sequence to be retained, a match of at least six nucleotides was required to both a V gene segment and a J gene segment. Rearrangements were classified as productive when the CDR3 lacked stop codons and remained in frame with V and J, and all other rearrangements were classified as non-productive. Following IMGT convention, CDR3 was defined as the stretch from the second conserved V-encoded cysteine to the conserved J-encoded phenylalanine. The earlier analysis of about 610 of the donors excluded sequences that lacked an unambiguous match to a single V gene segment. In an earlier analysis of around 590 of the donors, a V segment was called functional when productive rearrangements were above 56.7%, and segregating when the standard deviation between donors exceeded 5%. A statistical classification framework was built for diagnosing cytomegalovirus status from the catalog of TCR beta chain sequences. A later analysis assigned V and J genes by comparing TCR nucleotide sequences with IMGT/GENE-DB human TR gene sequences. In a later analysis, CDR3 sequences and most-parsimonious VDJ recombination scenarios were assigned using the TCRdist pipeline. In a later analysis, every TCR beta chain was defined by the combination of its CDR3 amino acid sequence and its V-gene family, and reads without a unique V-gene family were dropped. A later analysis removed 500 to 650 highly shared, low-generation-probability nucleotide sequences to deal with suspected cross-contamination and a sequencing artifact. For each public chain, a later analysis derived a clonal expansion index from normalized ranks of inferred template counts within each repertoire. In a later analysis, generation probabilities were computed using a VDJ recombination model fitted to out-of-frame rearrangements, and the results were checked against IGoR. In a later analysis, TCR-TCR, TCR-HLA and TCR-CMV co-occurrence was scored with hypergeometric tests, and a repertoire-size bias correction was applied to TCR pairs. In a later analysis, false discovery rates were estimated by permuting HLA or CMV assignments 20 times. A later analysis grouped co-occurring TCRs with DBSCAN, adding TCRdist sequence similarity when clustering within HLA-allele-positive subsets. For co-occurrence clustering, repertoires with fewer than 30,000 or more than 120,000 public chains were excluded, along with roughly five repertoires with anomalous nucleotide sharing. Not all clones reach the TCRdb copy of this immuneACCESS table, which keeps in-frame sequences only. Checked studies attribute under half of the gap to unresolved V genes and leave the rest unexplained. V and J calls and clone size are as listed in that table; D and trimming were resolved from the DNA. The table for this sample lists roughly 120,000 clones; around 83% of them were counted only once. The ten largest clonotypes hold under 1.2% of the sample.

Beyond this particular receptor, the publication reports: Sequencing depth was assumed to be roughly uniform across donors in the presence/absence analyses, though that assumption may not hold. A cluster of highly shared sequence variants was judged likely to represent a technical artifact of the sequencing pipeline. In this cohort, only TCR beta chains were sequenced, and detectable features were limited by the absence of alpha or paired-chain data. A total of roughly 160 TCR beta chains were listed by the study as associated with cytomegalovirus. At a false discovery rate of 0.05, a later analysis linked about 16,000 TCR beta sequences to specific HLA alleles. Over 15 rarely observed V segments, including chromosome 9 orphons, were excluded from the earlier analysis of a few hundred of the donors because counts were too low. The 87-base-pair reads could not distinguish some IMGT-functional V segments, including TRBV6-2 and TRBV6-3, so those segments were excluded. In a later genetic analysis, a missense DCLRE1C variant was associated with V-gene and J-gene trimming of TCR beta chains, and the association was replicated in an independent cohort. A further reported finding was that TCR beta sequences accurately predicted the HLA-A and HLA-B alleles for most subjects in the first cohort. Correlated functional status among segregating V segments might be attributable to linkage disequilibrium, but an unknown experimental factor could not be ruled out. In a later genetic analysis, fewer N-insertions in productive TCRs were reported among donors in an Asian-associated ancestry cluster than the roughly 640-donor mean. Immune exposure information for the cohort was limited to CMV serostatus. Assigning TCR associations to individual alleles was difficult when HLA alleles, especially DR and DQ, strongly co-occurred. The classifier was reported to diagnose cytomegalovirus status with high specificity and sensitivity in both the original cohort and the validation cohort. Because HLA typing was unavailable for some donors at each locus, only the typed subset was used in association tests. Most TCR sequences were seen in very few donors, while some public TCRs were found in many individuals. Compared with equally common non-associated chains, HLA-associated TCR beta chains in a later analysis were more clonally expanded and had lower generation probabilities. According to a later analysis, most CMV-associated TCR beta chains appeared to be HLA-restricted, and the HLA associations seemed to be driven largely by CMV exposure. An earlier analysis of approximately 570 of the donors showed that most TCR beta V segments appeared in productive rearrangements either about 87% or about 30% of the time, which broadly matched IMGT annotations. In a later analysis, the rate of TCR association differed among HLA loci, with DRB1 alleles having the most associated TCRs and HLA-C alleles having the fewest. In vitro tests confirmed that a few of the cytomegalovirus-associated TCR beta chains recognize cytomegalovirus antigens. Several of the top co-occurrence clusters appeared to be linked to parvovirus B19, influenza, CMV and Epstein-Barr virus, according to a later analysis. According to the authors, the approach could potentially be generalized to other disease states and immunological phenotypes.

Measured from the cysteine to the phenylalanine, the CDR3 is 13 residues long. Of all the DNA, just the CDR3 is kept, 39 bases in frame from base 1. The germline V gene provides CDR1 MNHNS and CDR2 SASEGT. Ends trimmed: V by 6 bases, J by 9 bases; bases unmatched to a gene: 4. The chain is assembled from TRBV6-1 and TRBJ1-6; TRBD1 fits 8 bases in the junction. Sequenced material: PBMCs. This receptor was taken from a human donor in good health. The CDR3 is CASRGQGSSPLHF. The DNA sequence is TGTGCCAGCAGAGGACAGGGCAGTTCACCCCTCCACTTT.